This TCR beta chain was documented in a study of T-cell memory formation after mild COVID-19. Comments on this clonotype: Its antigen is as yet unknown.

TCRdb redid the calling of the 5' RACE reads with MiXCR, one entry per CDR3 protein. The data contain 350,000 or so distinct CDR3 sequences, 20% to 25% of them singletons. CDR1 is MRHNA and CDR2 is SNTAGT in the germline V gene. Trimming took 9 bases from V and 4 from J, leaving 18 bases between them. The CDR3 covers 14 residues. Findings and limits, study-wide: In second-wave clones peaking day 37, SARS-CoV-2 specificity remained unconfirmed. The appearance of some responding clones in pre-infection memory suggested that cross-reactive memory joined.

The V gene is TRBV6-4, the J gene TRBJ1-1; D uncertain. The TCR originated in a man younger than 35 who had mild COVID-19 (a few samples of this study predate the infection). Cell type and time point are not known. Sequenced: PBMCs or a T cell subset sorted from them (not recorded which). CDR3 loop: CARNRALVSTEAFF. The CDR3 bases are TGTGCCAGAAACCGGGCCTTAGTCAGCACTGAAGCTTTCTTT.